The 20 T cell receptor beta chains in this list originate from one sample, sequenced in a study of T cell repertoires in cytomegalovirus infection. These receptors have no known antigen. TCRdb re-called the reads through MiXCR, storing one row per CDR3 protein. The sample lists 150,000 or so distinct CDR3 sequences; around 32% were seen once. The source was CD8+ T cells from cultured PBMCs, collected from culture after CMV antigen stimulation. The receptor source for this set is a human donor in good health (CMV status not recorded). Some clones in this sample may be carry-over from other donors' samples.

V is TRBV5-1 and J is TRBJ2-5; TRBD1 aligns across 9 bases. Unmatched junction bases numbered 8, after V lost 4 bases and J lost 4 bases. CDR1 and CDR2 from the germline V gene are SGHRS and YFSETQ. The CDR3 totals 15 residues. CDR3 amino acids: CASSAQTGGAETQYF. The CDR3 DNA reads as TGCGCCAGCAGCGCGCAGACAGGGGGGGCAGAGACCCAGTACTTC. The variable domain in full, with the rest retrieved from reference TRBV5-1 and TRBJ2-5, is KAGVTQTPRYLIKTRGQQVTLSCSPISGHRSVSWYQQTPGQGLQFLFEYFSETQRNKGNFPGRFSGRQFSNSRSEMNVSTLELGDSALYLCASSAQTGGAETQYFGPGTRLLVL.

The rearrangement joins TRBV12-3 or TRBV12-4 to TRBJ1-6; D gene uncertain. This CDR3 has 12 residues. Between the trimmed V and J ends, which lost 3 bases and 9 bases, there was a span of 6 bases. The CDR3: CASSFLGSPLHF. CDR3 DNA sequence: TGTGCCAGCAGTTTTCTGGGTTCACCCCTCCACTTT.

The rearrangement links TRBV12-3 or TRBV12-4 to TRBJ2-1; 11 bases map to TRBD2. V lost 3 bases, J lost 6 bases, and 4 bases stayed unmatched. This CDR3 has 15 residues. The CDR3 nucleotides read TGTGCCAGCAGTTTTGCACTAGCGGGGGTCAATGAGCAGTTCTTC. Protein product: CASSFALAGVNEQFF.

This clonotype showed up many times. This rearrangement joins TRBV24-1 to TRBJ2-3; D tentatively fits TRBD1 or TRBD2 (6 bases each). V lost 0 bases to trimming and J lost 0 bases, with 18 bases between them. There are 19 residues in the CDR3. Germline V gene lookup returns CDR1 KGHDR and CDR2 SFDVKD. CDR3 DNA: TGTGCCACCAGTGATTTGCAAATCGAGGGGGGCCGCAGCACAGATACGCAGTATTTT. Translated: CATSDLQIEGGRSTDTQYF.

The chain is built from TRBV5-5 and TRBJ1-1, with D perhaps matching TRBD1 (5 bases). The length of the CDR3 is 14 residues. Looked up from germline, CDR1 is SGHKS and CDR2 is YYEKEE (reference sequence). Between the trimmed V and J ends, which lost 3 bases and 4 bases, there was a span of 13 bases. The CDR3 reads CASSWDSTPTEAFF. The CDR3 DNA follows: TGTGCCAGCAGCTGGGACTCAACCCCCACTGAAGCTTTCTTT. Variable domain in full (rest from reference TRBV5-5 and TRBJ1-1): DAGVTQSPTHLIKTRGQQVTLRCSPISGHKSVSWYQQVLGQGPQFIFQYYEKEERGRGNFPDRFSARQFPNYSSELNVNALLLGDSALYLCASSWDSTPTEAFFGQGTRLTVV.

The J gene is TRBJ1-1, the V gene TRBV9; weak D call: TRBD1 (5 bases). CDR1 and CDR2 from the germline V gene are SGDLS and YYNGEE. The CDR3 is made up of 13 amino acids. Trimming stripped 1 base from V and 4 bases from J, with 8 bases between. The CDR3 spells CASSVSGTTEAFF. The CDR3 DNA is TGTGCCAGCAGCGTAAGCGGGACCACTGAAGCTTTCTTT.

V is TRBV20-1 and J is TRBJ2-2, with D tentatively TRBD2 (5 bases). The CDR3 is 16 amino acids. In germline, CDR1 is DFQATT, CDR2 SNEGSKA (reference sequence). The V end was cut by 0 bases, the J end by 3 bases, with 14 bases between. This CDR3 is CSARDSERLDTGELFF. CDR3 bases: TGCAGTGCTAGAGATAGCGAGCGCCTTGACACCGGGGAGCTGTTTTTT.

This clonotype was counted ten times or more. The CDR3 DNA follows: TGCAGTGCTACCAGACAGGGCTCAGATACGCAGTATTTT. Residues: CSATRQGSDTQYF. V and J are TRBV20-1 and TRBJ2-3, with 7 bases fitting TRBD1. The CDR3 has 13 amino acids. The ends lost 4 bases at V and 4 bases at J; junction bases unmatched: 5. Germline CDR1 and CDR2: DFQATT and SNEGSKA (reference sequence).

This clonotype was recorded a few times. V gene TRBV7-9 combines with J gene TRBJ2-3; D gene ambiguous. V was shortened by 4 bases and J by 0 bases, with 8 bases between the two germline ends. The CDR3 has 14 residues. Germline values: CDR1 SEHNR, CDR2 FQNEAQ (reference sequence). The CDR3 DNA sequence: TGTGCCAGCAGCTCTCAATTCAGCACAGATACGCAGTATTTT. This encodes CASSSQFSTDTQYF.

The genes are TRBV28 and TRBJ2-5, with 12 bases lining up with TRBD2. Germline V CDR1 and CDR2: MDHEN, SYDVKM. CDR3 length: 17 residues. With 3 bases clipped from V and 4 bases from J, the junction kept 9 bases outside the gene matches. DNA for the CDR3: TGTGCCAGCAGTTTCGGGCTAGCGGGGGGGATAGGAGAGACCCAGTACTTC. Its translation: CASSFGLAGGIGETQYF.

This clonotype was recorded once. The gene calls are TRBV27 and TRBJ2-2; 7 bases line up with TRBD1. With V trimmed by 4 bases and J by 2 bases, 4 bases remained unmatched. The CDR3 totals 15 residues. Germline assignment: CDR1 MNHEY and CDR2 SMNVEV (reference sequence). CDR3 DNA: TGTGCCAGCAGTTCCTACAGGGGCAACACCGGGGAGCTGTTTTTT. It encodes CASSSYRGNTGELFF.

The chain combines TRBV28 with TRBJ2-7; a possible D gene is TRBD2 (6 bases). V was pared by 1 base and J by 5 bases, with 27 bases between. This CDR3 contains 19 residues. Germline loops: CDR1 MDHEN, CDR2 SYDVKM. CDR3 sequence: CASSLSTLGWRDPIHEQYF. In DNA form, the CDR3 reads TGTGCCAGCAGTTTATCGACCCTAGGGTGGCGGGACCCTATCCACGAGCAGTACTTC.

This CDR3 is CASSIGPSGANVLTF. In DNA, the CDR3 is TGTGCCAGTAGTATAGGGCCCTCCGGCGCGAACGTCCTGACTTTC. The chain combines TRBV19 with TRBJ2-6, with D hard to call. Germline CDR1 LNHDA, CDR2 SQIVND (reference sequence). The CDR3 has 15 residues. V was cut by 1 base and J by 10 bases, with 14 bases left in between. The full variable domain, in which reference TRBV19 and TRBJ2-6 provide the parts outside the CDR3, is DGGITQSPKYLFRKEGQNVTLSCEQNLNHDAMYWYRQDPGQGLRLIYYSQIVNDFQKGDIAEGYSVSREKKESFPLTVTSAQKNPTAFYLCASSIGPSGANVLTFGAGSRLTVL.

J is TRBJ2-5 and V is TRBV6-6, with D possibly matching TRBD1 (6 bases). V dropped 5 bases and J dropped 1 base, with 11 bases sitting between them. Looked up from germline, CDR1 is MNHNY and CDR2 is SVGAGI (reference sequence). CDR3 size: 14 residues. The CDR3 loop is CASSRQDSQETQYF. The DNA for the CDR3 is TGTGCCAGCAGTAGACAGGACTCCCAAGAGACCCAGTACTTC.

This clonotype was picked up a small number of times. The chain combines TRBV6-2 or TRBV6-3 with TRBJ2-3, with D tentatively TRBD1 (5 bases). The CDR3 covers 16 residues. Germline loops: CDR1 MNHEY, CDR2 SVGEGT. Trimming pared 1 base from V and 0 bases from J, leaving 11 bases between. The CDR3 loop reads CASSYWTSSSTDTQYF. Here the CDR3 DNA reads TGTGCCAGCAGTTACTGGACAAGTTCTAGCACAGATACGCAGTATTTT.

This clonotype turned up a few times. The chain couples TRBV24-1 to TRBJ2-3, with 10 bases aligning to TRBD2. This CDR3 contains 17 residues. Germline values: CDR1 KGHDR, CDR2 SFDVKD. The ends lost 1 base at V and 5 bases at J; junction bases unmatched: 8. CDR3 nucleotides: TGTGCCACCAGTGATTTTGTGAGCGGGGGGGCCGGAGATACGCAGTATTTT. Translated, it gives CATSDFVSGGAGDTQYF.

V gene TRBV19 combines with J gene TRBJ1-5; D gene uncertain. V lost 3 bases and J 1 base, leaving 4 bases between the germline ends. Germline V gene data show CDR1 as LNHDA and CDR2 as SQIVND (reference sequence). This CDR3 region has 13 residues. DNA for the CDR3: TGTGCCAGTAGTATGGCAAGCAATCAGCCCCAGCATTTT. Protein sequence: CASSMASNQPQHF.

The rearrangement uses TRBV2 and TRBJ1-6, with D possibly TRBD1 on 5 matching bases. The germline V and J ends were trimmed by 2 bases and 10 bases, with 21 bases remaining between them. This CDR3 comprises 17 residues. Per germline, CDR1 SNHLY and CDR2 FYNNEI. The CDR3 is CASSELGGAGRDSPLHF. The CDR3 bases are TGTGCCAGCAGTGAACTAGGCGGGGCAGGGCGGGACTCACCCCTCCACTTT.

This clonotype occurred many times. The chain uses TRBV7-3 and TRBJ2-3; 8 nucleotides agree with TRBD2. J was trimmed by 2 bases and V by 2 bases; bases with no gene match: 3. The CDR3 is 15 amino acids. CDR1 and CDR2 from the germline V gene are SGHTA and FQGTGA. The CDR3 region is CASSLAGGITDTQYF. For the CDR3, the DNA is TGTGCCAGCAGCTTAGCGGGGGGAATCACAGATACGCAGTATTTT.

The table lists this clonotype with a few counts. J is TRBJ1-5 and V is TRBV2; D uncertain. Germline CDR1 SNHLY, CDR2 FYNNEI. The CDR3 length is 16 residues. V shed 6 bases and J shed 1 base, with 16 bases lying between them. The CDR3 sequence is CASRQPGSISNQPQHF. Written as DNA, the CDR3 is TGTGCCAGCAGACAACCGGGATCTATAAGCAATCAGCCCCAGCATTTT.